This T cell receptor (beta chain) appears in the sequencing data of a study of CD8+ T cells in alopecia areata. Study observations and caveats: Baseline CD8+ expansion's link to response remains uncertain, as there was one nonresponder.

As for this clone: No antigen is known for it.

Treatment here: oral pan-JAK inhibitor, 5-10 mg twice daily. CDR1 SGDLS and CDR2 YYNGEE come from the germline V gene. This CDR3 is built from 12 residues. The V gene lost 3 bases and the J gene lost 7 bases, with 10 bases spanning the gap. After isolation, RNA underwent reverse transcription to generate cDNA as the sequencing template. Sequencing used immunoSEQ multiplex PCR; TCRdb keeps in-frame clones, though not all of them. This sample has 80,000 to 100,000 clones; roughly 40% occur once, and the top ten carry more than 15%. The chain employs TRBV9 and TRBJ2-5; tentative D call: TRBD2 (5 bases). The receptor's source is a human donor with alopecia areata. Sequencing was performed on CD8+ T cells sorted from blood, taken at week 24, from a patient treated with tofacitinib. CDR3 in amino acids: CASSAFEGTQYF. CDR3 bases: TGTGCCAGCAGCGCATTCGAGGGGACCCAGTACTTC.